This T cell receptor beta chain stems from a study of monozygotic twins with cystic fibrosis. Study-wide findings and caveats: Unrelated CF individuals shared fewer identical clonotypes than monozygotic CF twins.

About this clone: Its antigen is not known.

The assay was immunoSEQ multiplex PCR, and TCRdb's table has in-frame clones only and misses some. This table has about 35,000 clones, more than 55% appearing once. This CDR3 comprises 13 residues. Germline lookup yields CDR1 LGHNA and CDR2 YSLEER. The V end lost 4 bases, the J end lost 7 bases, and 10 bases lay between the germline ends. This rearrangement joins TRBV4-3 to TRBJ1-4; D is uncertain. The clonotype comes from a girl between 5 and 17 years old with cystic fibrosis. The sequenced sample consisted of blood. This chain's CDR3 is CASSLGLGEKLFF. The CDR3 nucleotides read TGCGCCAGCAGCCTCGGGCTGGGTGAAAAACTGTTTTTT.